The text below deals with one TCR beta chain. Mismatch with germline at one junction end may stem from a read error. This specimen comes from a study of CD8+CD57+ T cells in acquired aplastic anemia. TCR beta VDJ and CDR3 were profiled, and genomic DNA was the template. TCRdb recomputed calls from the reads with MiXCR, one row per CDR3 protein. The sample lists 100,000 to 150,000 distinct CDR3 sequences; 35% to 50% were seen once. The clonotype originates from a human donor in good health, serving as a control. The sequencing input was sorted CD4+, CD8+, or CD8+CD57+ T cells (not recorded which) from PBMCs.

CDR3 nucleotide sequence: TGCAGTGCACGGGGGAGCTCCTACGGGCAGTACTTC. Protein: CSARGSSYGQYF. The rearrangement uses TRBV20-1 and TRBJ2-7; tentatively, D is TRBD2 (6 bases). Germline CDR1 reads DFQATT; CDR2 reads SNEGSKA (reference sequence). CDR3 length equals 12 residues.